This section outlines one TCR beta chain sequence together with its context. In the source study's methods: Estimation of nucleated cell counts relied on the amplification of reference gene primers. Generated by immunoSEQ multiplex PCR, the TCRdb table keeps only in-frame clones and is missing some. V, J and clone size derive from that table, while D and trimming were established from the DNA sequence. The table has approximately 10,000 clones, 65% to 90% seen once; the top ten hold around a fifth. This sample is drawn from a study of blood T cell repertoires in COVID-19. About the study: Nucleic acid was either cDNA or gDNA, and it came from T cells, B-cell-depleted T cells, or PBMCs.

CDR3 size: 13 residues. Trimming pared 7 bases from V and 0 bases from J, leaving 9 bases between. Germline V gene lookup returns CDR1 ENHRY and CDR2 SYGVKD. Sequenced sample: peripheral blood. This chain joins TRBV10-3 and TRBJ1-2, with D possibly being TRBD1 (6 bases). The TCR sequence derives from a human donor in a cohort sampled during active COVID-19. Written as DNA, the CDR3 is TGTGCCATCACTGGACAGCCTAACTATGGCTACACCTTC. Protein product: CAITGQPNYGYTF.